These 6 T cell receptor beta chains originate from one sample sequenced in a study of control samples from healthy donors and cancer patients. Profiling relied on immunoSEQ multiplex PCR, and the TCRdb table lists in-frame clones only, not all of them. The data show some 120,000 clones, around nine tenths seen once. The sample taken for sequencing was blood. The source of these receptors is a man in his fifties or sixties in good health.

The CDR3 nucleotides are TGTGCCAGCAGCTCCGTCGGCGGGGGCACTGAAGCTTTCTTT. Its protein product is CASSSVGGGTEAFF. V gene TRBV5-4 combines with J gene TRBJ1-1, with D tentatively TRBD1 (5 bases). The CDR3 contains 14 residues. Trimming left V 3 bases short and J 4 bases short, with 13 bases between. Germline-derived CDR1 and CDR2 are SGHNT and YYREEE (reference sequence).

In DNA form, the CDR3 reads TGTGCCTGGAGTTACACAGATACGCAGTATTTT. Amino acids: CAWSYTDTQYF. V usage is TRBV30 and J usage is TRBJ2-3; no definite D call. The CDR3 is 11 residues long. The V and J ends lost 2 bases and 2 bases respectively, with 2 bases between them. From germline, CDR1 is GTSNPN and CDR2 SVGIG (reference sequence).

This chain uses TRBV9 with TRBJ1-1; TRBD1 agrees at 9 bases. Trimming took 3 bases from V and 4 from J; bases not matched to a gene: 16. The length of the CDR3 is 18 residues. From germline, CDR1 is SGDLS and CDR2 YYNGEE. The CDR3 region is CASSASPGTGLRGTEAFF. The DNA of the CDR3 is TGTGCCAGCAGCGCCTCCCCCGGGACAGGGTTACGAGGCACTGAAGCTTTCTTT.

This chain uses TRBV2 with TRBJ2-7, with TRBD1 as a possible D gene (5 bases). The CDR3 extends over 12 amino acids. Germline V CDR1 and CDR2: SNHLY, FYNNEI. Deletions cut 4 bases from V and 2 bases from J, with 6 bases between. The CDR3 region has the DNA TGTGCCAGCAGTGGACAGACCTACGAGCAGTACTTC. Translating it yields CASSGQTYEQYF.

The chain is built from TRBV19 and TRBJ1-1; D is unresolved. This CDR3 comprises 13 residues. Trimming took off 8 bases at V and 3 bases at J, with 13 bases between the two ends. Germline CDR1 is LNHDA and CDR2 is SQIVND (reference sequence). CDR3 coding DNA: TGTGCCAGTGGTCGTGGAGGTTACACTGAAGCTTTCTTT. Residues: CASGRGGYTEAFF. Variable domain in full (rest from reference TRBV19 and TRBJ1-1): DGGITQSPKYLFRKEGQNVTLSCEQNLNHDAMYWYRQDPGQGLRLIYYSQIVNDFQKGDIAEGYSVSREKKESFPLTVTSAQKNPTAFYLCASGRGGYTEAFFGQGTRLTVV.

The chain's CDR3 is CASNFQETGNEKLFF. As DNA, the CDR3 is TGTGCCAGCAACTTCCAGGAGACAGGAAATGAAAAACTGTTTTTT. V and J are TRBV6-6 and TRBJ1-4; D might be TRBD1 (6 bases). Germline V gives CDR1 MNHNY, CDR2 SVGAGI (reference sequence). The V and J ends lost 7 bases and 5 bases respectively, with 17 bases between them. The CDR3 is 15 residues long.